The text below deals with one T cell receptor beta chain. This sample is part of a study of blood T cell repertoires in COVID-19. This CDR3 has 17 amino acids. V dropped 6 bases and J dropped 0 bases, with 18 bases sitting between them. In germline, CDR1 is KGHSH, CDR2 LQKENI. Study processing details: Researchers report that nucleated cell counts were estimated from reference gene primer amplification. Sequencing used immunoSEQ multiplex PCR; TCRdb keeps in-frame clones, though not all of them. The DNA gave D and trimming, while V, J and clone size come from that table. The sample lists around 170,000 clones; about 85% were seen once.

The V gene is TRBV18, the J gene TRBJ1-3; D possibly corresponds to TRBD1 (5 bases). What was sequenced was peripheral blood. This TCR came from a woman aged 30 to 39 with active or convalescent COVID-19. CDR3 nucleotide sequence: TGTGCCAGCTCGCCTCAGGGTACCCGGCCCTCTGGAAACACCATATATTTT. The encoded protein is CASSPQGTRPSGNTIYF.